The present entry profiles one T cell receptor beta chain with its context. Its antigen is not known. Because the CDR3's place on the DNA is in doubt, the DNA is left out and the CDR3 is given as listed by TCRdb. The data belong to a study of shared clonotypes between healthy human individuals. Study in general: For every donor, three CD4 naive, three CD4 memory, two CD8 naive and one CD8 memory plates were used. Broader study findings: What naive subsets generally showed was a larger estimated richness than memory subsets showed. Generation of non-shared clonotypes was less probable than generation of clonotypes shared by all four donors.

This table comes from immunoSEQ multiplex PCR, and its TCRdb copy is limited to in-frame clones, with some not included. This table has about 1 million clones, under 80% appearing once. Germline loops: CDR1 SEHNR, CDR2 FQNEAQ (reference sequence). 14 amino acids form the CDR3, both terminal residues included. The V call is TRBV7-9, the J call TRBJ1-5. The origin of this receptor is a man younger than 35 in good health. The sample taken for sequencing was memory CD4+ T cells sorted from blood. The subset here: CD45RA-negative fraction. The CDR3 reads CASSLFLWNQPQHF.